This T cell receptor beta chain was captured in a study of identifying expanded T cells in peripheral blood. This clone was seen more than once but under ten times. The target antigen is unknown. Study-wide results and limits: Over around two and four weeks, about 15 and 19 clones changed, versus around 1.2 between replicates.

This CDR3 region has 14 residues. The ends lost 6 bases at V and 3 bases at J; junction bases unmatched: 4. The germline CDR1 and CDR2 sequences are SGHTA and FQGNSA. Some clones are missing from TCRdb's copy, which holds only in-frame ones; the method was immunoSEQ multiplex PCR. The sample has approximately 100,000 clones; around nine tenths are singletons. Sequenced input: blood. This TCR was sampled from a person aged 18 to 75 in good health. The chain recombines TRBV7-2 with TRBJ2-1, with 8 bases lining up with TRBD2. The CDR3: CASRPGGGYNEQFF. As DNA, the CDR3 is TGTGCCAGCAGGCCGGGGGGGGGCTACAATGAGCAGTTCTTC. The full variable domain, its missing parts supplied by reference TRBV7-2 and TRBJ2-1, is GAGVSQSPSNKVTEKGKDVELRCDPISGHTALYWYRQSLGQGLEFLIYFQGNSAPDKSGLPSDRFSAERTGGSVSTLTIQRTQQEDSAVYLCASRPGGGYNEQFFGPGTRLTVL.